This TCR beta chain was obtained from a study of shared T cell receptors in the human thymus. Clones were sequenced by immunoSEQ multiplex PCR, and TCRdb holds only the in-frame ones, with some missing. The sample holds under 700,000 clones, about four fifths seen once. This same sample was also part of a study on human thymus T cells.

This receptor was obtained from a boy in the first two years of life with a congenital heart defect. Source material: thymocytes.

Written as DNA, the CDR3 is TGCGCCAGCAGCTGTATAGCGGGAGGGCCTTCCTACAATGAGCAGTTCTTC. It specifies CASSCIAGGPSYNEQFF. The chain is built from TRBV5-1 and TRBJ2-1, with 11 bases aligning to TRBD2. The CDR3 spans 17 residues. CDR1 and CDR2 (germline): SGHRS, YFSETQ. The V and J ends lost 3 bases and 1 base, in that order; junction bases with no gene match: 6. Supplemented by reference TRBV5-1 and TRBJ2-1, the full variable domain reads KAGVTQTPRYLIKTRGQQVTLSCSPISGHRSVSWYQQTPGQGLQFLFEYFSETQRNKGNFPGRFSGRQFSNSRSEMNVSTLELGDSALYLCASSCIAGGPSYNEQFFGPGTRLTVL.